This T cell receptor (beta chain) was captured in a study of cytomegalovirus exposure and HLA in healthy donors. Trimming took 1 base from V and 6 from J, leaving 15 bases between them. The CDR3 is 16 amino acids. Germline-derived CDR1 and CDR2 are LGHNT and FRNRAP. General study findings and limits: Across donors, sequencing depth was assumed by presence/absence analyses to be roughly uniform. Researchers reported from a later analysis that most CMV-associated TCR beta chains appeared HLA-restricted. The authors later linked a missense DCLRE1C variant to TCR beta V- and J-gene trimming. The listing of 150 to 200 TCR beta chains classed them as cytomegalovirus-associated.

The PCR employed 60 Vbeta primers together with 13 Jbeta primers. Produced via immunoSEQ multiplex PCR; TCRdb's table is partial and in-frame only. Altogether 50,000 to 60,000 clones are present, about 80% being singletons, with the ten largest covering about 1.5%. Note on this clone: The antigen is undetermined.

The sequenced sample consisted of PBMCs. The TCR comes from a female donor in good health and CMV-seronegative. The chain carries TRBV12-5 and TRBJ1-4; D not resolved. CDR3 nucleotides: TGTGCTAGTGGTTTGGGACGGAGGGAAAAGGATGAAAAACTGTTTTTT. This translates into CASGLGRREKDEKLFF.